The 29 T cell receptor beta chains below all came from one sample that was sequenced in a study of T cells in pancreatic ductal adenocarcinoma. Here immunoSEQ multiplex PCR was the method, and the copy in TCRdb shows in-frame clones only, minus some. The sample yields roughly 100,000 clones, about 95% seen once. Surgery without prior neoadjuvant therapy was the treatment of the selected pancreatic ductal adenocarcinoma patients. The material sequenced was PBMCs. The receptors were sampled from a human donor with pancreatic ductal adenocarcinoma.

V gene TRBV20-1 combines with J gene TRBJ1-5, with D unclear. The CDR3 consists of 11 residues. Per the germline V gene, CDR1 is DFQATT and CDR2 is SNEGSKA (reference sequence). V was cut by 4 bases and J by 9 bases, with 10 bases left in between. The CDR3 DNA is TGCAGTGCTACCCTTGGAGGGCCCCAGCATTTT. Translation gives CSATLGGPQHF.

The chain links TRBV28 to TRBJ2-7; D unresolved. This CDR3 is 12 amino acids long. V lost 3 bases and J lost 6, with 9 bases in between. Germline CDR1 MDHEN, CDR2 SYDVKM. Here the CDR3 DNA reads TGTGCCAGCAGTTTTCCCCTCTCCGAGCAGTACTTC. It yields the protein CASSFPLSEQYF.

The genes are TRBV7-2 and TRBJ2-2; TRBD2 aligns across 8 bases. CDR1 and CDR2 from the germline V gene are SGHTA and FQGNSA. CDR3 length: 14 amino acids. The ends lost 9 bases at V and 4 bases at J; junction bases unmatched: 7. The CDR3 DNA is TGTGCCAGTTGCCTAGCGGGCGGCACCGGGGAGCTGTTTTTT. This codes for CASCLAGGTGELFF.

CDR3 in DNA: TGTGCCAGCCAACTAGCGAGGGCCGGGGAGCTGTTTTTT. This codes for CASQLARAGELFF. The V gene is TRBV11-2, the J gene TRBJ2-2; TRBD2 matches 7 bases. After removal of 8 bases from V and 6 bases from J, the junction contained 6 bases not matched to a gene. Germline-derived CDR1 and CDR2 are SGHAT and FQNNGV. CDR3 length: 13 amino acids.

The rearrangement joins TRBV7-3 to TRBJ2-7, with TRBD2 identical over 10 bases. The length of the CDR3 is 15 residues. Per germline, CDR1 SGHTA and CDR2 FQGTGA. The V gene end was trimmed by 2 bases and the J gene end by 4 bases; junction bases not matched to a gene: 5. The CDR3: CASSLGAGGPYEQYF. In DNA, the CDR3 is TGTGCCAGCAGCTTAGGAGCGGGAGGGCCGTACGAGCAGTACTTC.

The chain employs TRBV28 and TRBJ1-2; weak D call: TRBD1 (5 bases). CDR1 and CDR2 (germline): MDHEN, SYDVKM. The CDR3 is made up of 12 amino acids. Deletions cut 2 bases from V and 4 bases from J, with 5 bases between. CDR3 DNA: TGTGCCAGCAGTTTAGGGGCCTATGGCTACACCTTC. Encoded protein: CASSLGAYGYTF.

The V call is TRBV9, the J call TRBJ2-2; 8 positions match TRBD2. V shed 4 bases, J shed 3 bases, and the junction held 8 bases outside the gene matches. The germline V gene has CDR1 SGDLS and CDR2 YYNGEE. The CDR3 totals 16 residues. DNA of the CDR3: TGTGCCAGCAGCCCCCGGGGAGCGGGGGACACCGGGGAGCTGTTTTTT. This codes for CASSPRGAGDTGELFF.

This chain connects TRBV7-3 to TRBJ2-1; 9 bases fit TRBD2. With 5 bases clipped from V and 4 bases from J, the junction kept 3 bases outside the gene matches. CDR3 length: 14 residues. CDR1 and CDR2 (germline): SGHTA, FQGTGA. The DNA of the CDR3 is TGTGCCAGCAGCCTAGCGGGACCATACAATGAGCAGTTCTTC. It yields the protein CASSLAGPYNEQFF.

The gene calls are TRBV28 and TRBJ2-7; 7 nucleotides match TRBD1. This CDR3 is 14 amino acids long. The germline V gene has CDR1 MDHEN and CDR2 SYDVKM. The ends lost 5 bases at V and 5 bases at J; junction bases unmatched: 9. CDR3 residues: CASSLGQAGNEQYF. The CDR3 DNA reads as TGTGCCAGCAGTCTAGGACAGGCCGGCAACGAGCAGTACTTC. Looking up the rest from reference TRBV28 and TRBJ2-7 gives the full variable domain: DVKVTQSSRYLVKRTGEKVFLECVQDMDHENMFWYRQDPGLGLRLIYFSYDVKMKEKGDIPEGYSVSREKKERFSLILESASTNQTSMYLCASSLGQAGNEQYFGPGTRLTVT.

V is TRBV5-6 and J is TRBJ2-1; D is undetermined. Trimming took off 1 base at V and 4 bases at J, with 9 bases between the two ends. Germline V gene sequence: CDR1 SGHDT, CDR2 YYEEEE. CDR3 length: 14 residues. CDR3 protein: CASSLIPGYNEQFF. CDR3 nucleotides: TGTGCCAGCAGCTTGATCCCGGGTTACAATGAGCAGTTCTTC.

The gene calls are TRBV6-5 and TRBJ1-2; 12 bases match TRBD1. Germline assignment: CDR1 MNHEY and CDR2 SVGAGI. Trimming cost V 7 bases and J 3 bases; bases outside gene matches: 3. The CDR3 totals 14 residues. The CDR3 DNA reads as TGTGCCAGCAAGCGGGACAGGGGGCACTATGGCTACACCTTC. This gives the protein CASKRDRGHYGYTF.

The chain has TRBV5-5 and TRBJ2-5, with a weak D call TRBD1 (5 bases). The CDR3 totals 13 residues. V was clipped by 9 bases and J by 4 bases, with 16 bases between them. Per germline, CDR1 SGHKS and CDR2 YYEKEE (reference sequence). This chain's CDR3 is CATQASRGETQYF. CDR3 sequence (DNA): TGTGCCACTCAGGCCTCTAGGGGAGAGACCCAGTACTTC.

The chain uses TRBV5-1 and TRBJ2-1; 9 bases line up with TRBD2. Germline loops: CDR1 SGHRS, CDR2 YFSETQ. The V and J ends lost 0 bases and 0 bases, in that order; junction bases with no gene match: 1. This CDR3 region has 16 residues. As DNA, the CDR3 is TGCGCCAGCAGCTTGGGTAGCGGGAGCTCCTACAATGAGCAGTTCTTC. This encodes CASSLGSGSSYNEQFF.

The chain joins TRBV7-2 to TRBJ2-7, with 9 bases lining up with TRBD2. The CDR3 is 15 residues long. Germline lookup yields CDR1 SGHTA and CDR2 FQGNSA. V lost 1 base, J lost 3 bases, and 4 bases stayed unmatched. DNA for the CDR3: TGTGCCAGCAGCTTAGTGGAGACTAGCGGCTACGAGCAGTACTTC. This sequence encodes CASSLVETSGYEQYF.

The chain recombines TRBV29-1 with TRBJ2-6; D not certain. This CDR3 is 16 amino acids long. The V end lost 4 bases, the J end lost 0 bases, and 13 bases lay between the germline ends. Per germline, CDR1 SQVTM and CDR2 ANQGSEA. CDR3: CSVVTHPPSGANVLTF. The CDR3 DNA follows: TGCAGCGTTGTGACTCATCCGCCCTCTGGGGCCAACGTCCTGACTTTC.

The chain couples TRBV6-5 to TRBJ2-7, with TRBD2 matching 8 bases. Per the germline V gene, CDR1 is MNHEY and CDR2 is SVGAGI. Trimming removed 4 bases from V and 3 bases from J; junction bases left unmatched: 5. This CDR3 contains 14 residues. Here the CDR3 DNA reads TGTGCCAGCAGTTCACGGGGGGGCGTCTACGAGCAGTACTTC. It encodes CASSSRGGVYEQYF.

The chain uses TRBV27 and TRBJ2-5; 7 nucleotides match TRBD2. This CDR3 spans 13 amino acids. Losses at the gene ends were 6 bases for V and 4 bases for J; bases not matched to a gene: 5. CDR1 and CDR2 (germline): MNHEY, SMNVEV (reference sequence). As DNA, the CDR3 is TGTGCCAGCAGAGCGGGATGGGTAGAGACCCAGTACTTC. Encoded protein: CASRAGWVETQYF.

This clone was observed once. The chain has TRBV29-1 and TRBJ1-1; D might be TRBD1 (6 bases). CDR1 and CDR2 from the germline V gene are SQVTM and ANQGSEA. The CDR3 loop spans 10 amino acids. The germline V and J ends were trimmed by 7 bases and 7 bases, with 10 bases remaining between them. This chain's CDR3 is CSGQGIEAFF. As DNA, the CDR3 is TGCAGCGGGCAGGGGATTGAAGCTTTCTTT.

This rearrangement joins TRBV19 to TRBJ1-2; D uncertain. V was trimmed by 6 bases and J by 5 bases, leaving 13 bases between them. In germline, CDR1 is LNHDA, CDR2 SQIVND (reference sequence). The CDR3 has 13 amino acids. CDR3 protein: CASSNDGLYGYTF. The CDR3 DNA follows: TGTGCCAGTAGCAATGACGGACTGTATGGCTACACCTTC.

J is TRBJ2-6 and V is TRBV5-1; the D is unclear. The ends were cut back, 0 bases at V and 2 bases at J, with 9 bases in the middle. This CDR3 has 16 residues. Germline V gene lookup returns CDR1 SGHRS and CDR2 YFSETQ. CDR3 DNA: TGCGCCAGCAGCTTGGGAGGTTACCCTGGGGCCAACGTCCTGACTTTC. Encoded protein: CASSLGGYPGANVLTF.

As for this clone: This specimen includes other DNA sequences encoding the same CDR3. The CDR3 sequence is CASSSTATNEKLFF. In DNA form, the CDR3 reads TGCGCCAGCAGCTCAACTGCAACTAATGAAAAACTGTTTTTT. The rearrangement links TRBV5-1 to TRBJ1-4; D gene ambiguous. The CDR3 contains 14 residues. CDR1 and CDR2 from the germline V gene are SGHRS and YFSETQ. V lost 3 bases and J lost 0, with 6 bases in between.

V and J are TRBV10-3 and TRBJ2-7, with 7 bases matching TRBD2. The CDR3 totals 13 residues. The V segment lost 10 bases and the J segment 3 bases; nucleotides outside the gene matches: 9. Germline V CDR1 and CDR2: ENHRY, SYGVKD. CDR3 coding DNA: TGTGCCACCTCTAGCGGCGCCCTCTACGAGCAGTACTTC. It encodes CATSSGALYEQYF.

The V gene is TRBV6-1, the J gene TRBJ1-2; a weak D match, TRBD1 (5 bases). CDR3 length: 15 residues. CDR1 is MNHNS and CDR2 is SASEGT in the germline V gene. The V gene lost 2 bases and the J gene lost 8 bases, with 18 bases spanning the gap. The chain's CDR3 is CASSESWQGSRGYTF. The CDR3 nucleotides are TGTGCCAGCAGTGAATCCTGGCAGGGATCTCGGGGCTACACCTTC.

The chain recombines TRBV4-2 with TRBJ2-1; TRBD2 might be the D (6 bases). V lost 0 bases to trimming and J lost 12 bases, with 24 bases between them. The CDR3 contains 17 residues. Looked up from germline, CDR1 is LGHNA and CDR2 is YNFKEQ. CDR3 residues: CASSQDGRDFPAGGQFF. The CDR3 DNA is TGTGCCAGCAGCCAAGACGGTAGGGACTTTCCCGCCGGCGGGCAGTTCTTC.

The V and J genes are TRBV30 and TRBJ1-4; no definite D call. Trimming cost V 0 bases and J 0 bases, with 8 bases left between them. CDR3 size: 15 residues. Per the germline V gene, CDR1 is GTSNPN and CDR2 is SVGIG (reference sequence). CDR3 residues: CAWSVLGATNEKLFF. CDR3 sequence (DNA): TGTGCCTGGAGTGTACTGGGAGCAACTAATGAAAAACTGTTTTTT.

The V and J genes are TRBV5-1 and TRBJ2-3; TRBD2 matches 10 bases. Germline V gene sequence: CDR1 SGHRS, CDR2 YFSETQ. The CDR3 totals 17 residues. J was trimmed by 7 bases and V by 4 bases; bases with no gene match: 15. The CDR3: CASSQYPLAGEGNTQYF. Written as DNA, the CDR3 is TGCGCCAGCAGCCAGTACCCCCTAGCGGGAGAAGGTAATACGCAGTATTTT.

The chain is built from TRBV28 and TRBJ2-5, with D possibly being TRBD1 (5 bases). Trimming pared 2 bases from V and 5 bases from J, leaving 24 bases between. This CDR3 region has 18 residues. Germline CDR1 and CDR2: MDHEN and SYDVKM. The CDR3 spells CASSLGGGAGPPLETQYF. The CDR3, as DNA: TGTGCCAGCAGTTTAGGCGGTGGGGCAGGGCCCCCTTTGGAGACCCAGTACTTC.

This sequence joins TRBV12-1 and TRBJ2-3; whether TRBD2, the table's D call, matches the DNA was not checked. TRBV12-1 is tagged as a pseudogene. This CDR3 is built from 20 residues. Written as DNA, the CDR3 is TGTGCCAGCAGCTTTGGGGGGAGGGCGGGTCCAGCCACTAGCACAGATACGCAGTATTTT. The encoded protein is CASSFGGRAGPATSTDTQYF.

The chain joins TRBV6-6 to TRBJ2-1; D perhaps matches TRBD1 (5 bases). Germline CDR1 MNHNY, CDR2 SVGAGI (reference sequence). V lost 6 bases, J lost 0 bases, and 12 bases lay in between. The CDR3 contains 15 residues. The DNA of the CDR3 is TGTGCCAGCAGCAGTAGGGGTAGCTCCTACAATGAGCAGTTCTTC. It encodes CASSSRGSSYNEQFF.